The clone carrying this TCR beta chain was recorded a few times. Antigen: not known. Through a sample-barcoded 5' primer and a J-beta primer mix, a second PCR was run for roughly 6 to 12 cycles. In TCRdb, the 5' RACE reads were re-called with MiXCR into one record per CDR3 protein. The table lists about 400,000 distinct CDR3 sequences, about 55% of them singletons. This specimen belongs to a study of blood T cells in healthy people across ages. Overall study findings and caveats: Naive CD4+ cell counts and diversity both ran higher in long-lived than in aged donors. Naive T cell percentage by flow cytometry tracked strongly with beta diversity. The donors' CMV status was not determined, possibly confounding changes in expanded clonotypes.

Donors were systemically healthy Caucasian individuals from Russia aged roughly 6 to 100 years. The specimen was blood. This clonotype was obtained from a man between 60 and 75 years old in good health.

DNA for the CDR3: TGTGCCAGCAGCTTGGGGGTGGGTCAAGGCGAGCAGTACTTC. It translates to CASSLGVGQGEQYF. The chain employs TRBV5-6 and TRBJ2-7; D ambiguous. This CDR3 has 14 amino acids. The germline CDR1 and CDR2 sequences are SGHDT and YYEEEE. Trimming removed 0 bases at V and 6 bases at J, with 13 bases between.